This T cell receptor (beta chain) was sequenced in a study of a mutant IDH1 vaccine in newly diagnosed glioma. The wider study: The first vaccination came 4-6 weeks after radiotherapy alone, or with temozolomide cycles.

The CDR3 totals 14 residues. V dropped 1 base and J dropped 7; count of bases not matched to a gene: 2. Germline V gene data show CDR1 as GTSNPN and CDR2 as SVGIG (reference sequence). In this sample, this clone turned up once. Its antigen is not known. The time point is: week 35, safety follow-up. A 20-mer mutant IDH1 peptide at 300 ug was injected subcutaneously with topical imiquimod. The vaccination schedule gave patients eight doses in weeks 1, 3, 5, 7, 11, 15, 19 and 23. Donors had new WHO grade 3 or 4 IDH1-mutant, ATRX-lost astrocytomas. Measured with immunoSEQ multiplex PCR; TCRdb has only the in-frame clones, and not every one. The table has tens of thousands of clones, about four fifths seen once.

The clonotype comes from a man aged 25-45 years with glioma. This chain uses TRBV30 with TRBJ1-6; 9 nucleotides align to TRBD1. Material: PBMCs, obtained from a glioma patient whose treatment included an IDH1 peptide vaccine. CDR3 sequence: CAWSEGQGNSPLHF. CDR3 DNA: TGTGCCTGGAGTGAAGGACAGGGGAATTCACCCCTCCACTTT.